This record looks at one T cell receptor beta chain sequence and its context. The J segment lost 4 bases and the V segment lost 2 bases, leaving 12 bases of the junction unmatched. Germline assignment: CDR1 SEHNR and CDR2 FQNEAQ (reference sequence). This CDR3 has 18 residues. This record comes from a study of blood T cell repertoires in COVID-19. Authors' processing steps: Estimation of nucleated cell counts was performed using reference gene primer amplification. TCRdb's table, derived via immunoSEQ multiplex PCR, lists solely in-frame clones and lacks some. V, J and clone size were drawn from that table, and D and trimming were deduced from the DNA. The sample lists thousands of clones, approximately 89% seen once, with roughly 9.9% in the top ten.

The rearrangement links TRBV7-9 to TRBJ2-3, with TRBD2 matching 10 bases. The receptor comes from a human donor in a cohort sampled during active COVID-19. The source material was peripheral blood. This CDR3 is CASSLYRLAGGGADTQYF. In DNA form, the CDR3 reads TGTGCCAGCAGCTTATATCGACTAGCGGGCGGGGGGGCAGATACGCAGTATTTT.